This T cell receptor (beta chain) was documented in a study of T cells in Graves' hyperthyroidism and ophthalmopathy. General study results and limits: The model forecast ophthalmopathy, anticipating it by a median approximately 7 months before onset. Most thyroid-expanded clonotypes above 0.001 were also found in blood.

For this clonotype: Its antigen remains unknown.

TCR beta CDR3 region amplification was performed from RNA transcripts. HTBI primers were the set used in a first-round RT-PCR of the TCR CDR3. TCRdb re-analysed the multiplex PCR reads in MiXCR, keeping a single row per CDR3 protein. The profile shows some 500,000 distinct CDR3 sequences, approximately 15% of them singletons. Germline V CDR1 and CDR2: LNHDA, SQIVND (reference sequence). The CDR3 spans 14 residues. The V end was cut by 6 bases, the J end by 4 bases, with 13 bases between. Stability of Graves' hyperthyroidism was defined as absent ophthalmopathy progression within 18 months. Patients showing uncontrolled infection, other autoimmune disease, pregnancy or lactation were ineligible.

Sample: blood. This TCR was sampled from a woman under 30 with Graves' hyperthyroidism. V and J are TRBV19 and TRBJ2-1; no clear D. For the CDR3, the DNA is TGTGCCAGTAGGGACGAGAAGAAATACAATGAGCAGTTCTTC. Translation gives CASRDEKKYNEQFF.